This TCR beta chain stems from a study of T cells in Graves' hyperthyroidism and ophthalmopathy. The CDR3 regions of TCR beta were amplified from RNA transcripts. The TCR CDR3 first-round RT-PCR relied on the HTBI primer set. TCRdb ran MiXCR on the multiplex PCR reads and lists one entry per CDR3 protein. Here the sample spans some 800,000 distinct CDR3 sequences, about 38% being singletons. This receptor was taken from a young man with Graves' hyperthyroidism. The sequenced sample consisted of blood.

CDR3 nucleotides: TGTGCCAGCAGTGGAAGGGCGGGACAGGGGGCTCCCGAGCAGTACTTC. As protein: CASSGRAGQGAPEQYF. This chain connects TRBV2 to TRBJ2-7, with 12 bases aligning to TRBD1. The CDR3 spans 16 residues. The J segment lost 6 bases and the V segment lost 4 bases, leaving 10 bases of the junction unmatched. CDR1 SNHLY and CDR2 FYNNEI come from the germline V gene.